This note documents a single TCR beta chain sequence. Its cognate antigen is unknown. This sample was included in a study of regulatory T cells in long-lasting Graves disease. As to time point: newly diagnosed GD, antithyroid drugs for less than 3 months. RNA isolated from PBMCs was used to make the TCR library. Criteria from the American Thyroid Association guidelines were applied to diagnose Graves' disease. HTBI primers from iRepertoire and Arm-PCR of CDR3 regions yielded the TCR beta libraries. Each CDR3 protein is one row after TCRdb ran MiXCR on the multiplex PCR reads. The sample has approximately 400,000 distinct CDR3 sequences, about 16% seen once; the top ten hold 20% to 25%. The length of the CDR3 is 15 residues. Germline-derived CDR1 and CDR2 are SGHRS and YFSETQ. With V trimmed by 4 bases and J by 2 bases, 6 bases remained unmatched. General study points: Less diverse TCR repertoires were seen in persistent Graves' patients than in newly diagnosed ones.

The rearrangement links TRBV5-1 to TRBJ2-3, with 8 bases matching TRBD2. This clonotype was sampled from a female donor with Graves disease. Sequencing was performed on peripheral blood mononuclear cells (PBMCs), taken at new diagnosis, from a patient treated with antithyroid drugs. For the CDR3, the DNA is TGCGCCAGCAGCACCTTAGCGGGGATCACAGATACGCAGTATTTT. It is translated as CASSTLAGITDTQYF.